A selection of T cell receptor beta chains follows, all from one sample in a study of shared clonotypes between healthy human individuals. Clones were sequenced by immunoSEQ multiplex PCR, and TCRdb holds only the in-frame ones, with some missing. The profile shows some 2,100,000 clones, around 93% of them singletons. The source material was naive CD8+ T cells from PBMCs. All receptors derive from a man aged 18 to 30 in good health. Some clones in this sample may be carry-over from other donors' samples. Each CDR3 is given with its conserved first and last residue. The order of the fields is J gene, clone size, V gene, D gene, CDR3 protein, CDR3 DNA. D genes are given only for firm matches. The size of a clone is reported for some rows only, either as once, few or many, or as a class for expanded clones.

>TRBJ2-7|.|TRBV30|.
CAWSVLLESGVEQYF
TGTGCCTGGAGTGTACTCTTGGAGTCAGGGGTCGAGCAGTACTTC
>TRBJ1-2|once|TRBV14|.
CASSPETVEGYTF
TGTGCCAGCAGCCCCGAGACGGTGGAGGGCTACACCTTC
>TRBJ2-2|.|TRBV4-1|.
CASRRTSSDTGELFF
TGCGCCAGCAGGCGAACTAGCTCCGACACCGGGGAGCTGTTTTTT
>TRBJ2-3|.|TRBV7-9|.
CASSSGVFLDTQYF
TGTGCCAGCAGCTCAGGGGTGTTTTTGGATACGCAGTATTTT
>TRBJ1-2|.|TRBV30|TRBD1
CAWSGFGLDRRNYGYTF
TGTGCCTGGAGTGGATTTGGTCTGGACAGGAGGAACTATGGCTACACCTTC
>TRBJ2-7|.|TRBV4-1|.
CASSQVGTYEQYF
TGCGCCAGCAGCCAAGTAGGAACCTACGAGCAGTACTTC
>TRBJ1-1|.|TRBV29-1|TRBD1
CSVEDRGRTEAFF
TGCAGCGTTGAGGACAGGGGGAGGACTGAAGCTTTCTTT
>TRBJ2-1|.|TRBV4-1|TRBD2
CASSSGRRDEQFF
TGCGCCAGCAGTAGCGGGAGACGGGATGAGCAGTTCTTC
>TRBJ1-1|.|TRBV28|TRBD1
CASSLLGQGGLNTEAFF
TGTGCCAGCAGTTTATTAGGACAGGGAGGTTTAAACACTGAAGCTTTCTTT
>TRBJ2-6|.|TRBV10-2|TRBD1
CASQDRAGANVLTF
TGCGCCAGCCAGGACAGGGCTGGGGCCAACGTCCTGACTTTC
>TRBJ1-1|.|TRBV9|TRBD1
CASSTEQGKSTEAFF
TGTGCCAGCAGCACGGAACAGGGGAAGAGCACTGAAGCTTTCTTT
>TRBJ2-1|.|TRBV5-8|.
CASSLVTREQFF
TGTGCCAGCAGTCTTGTCACACGGGAGCAGTTCTTC
>TRBJ2-2|.|TRBV9|.
CASSVTRGRTTGELFF
TGTGCCAGCAGCGTTACAAGGGGACGAACTACCGGGGAGCTGTTTTTT
>TRBJ2-6|.|TRBV7-9|TRBD1
CASSPDRGSGANVLTF
TGTGCCAGCAGCCCGGACAGGGGCTCTGGGGCCAACGTCCTGACTTTC
>TRBJ2-7|.|TRBV28|.
CASSLLRRGLYEQYF
TGTGCCAGCAGTTTATTACGAAGGGGCCTCTACGAGCAGTACTTC
>TRBJ2-1|.|TRBV2|.
CASSPLPGAYNEQFF
TGTGCCAGCAGTCCTCTCCCAGGGGCCTACAATGAGCAGTTCTTC